One sample yielded the 20 T cell receptor beta chains listed below, sequenced in a study of OX40 agonist ivuxolimab in advanced cancers. Library preparation was by the immunoSEQ multiplex PCR assay. Sourced from immuneACCESS, this table was stored by TCRdb with only in-frame sequences that have V and J called. A share of the clones is absent; for the studies checked, an unresolved V gene accounts for under half, and the remainder has no known explanation. This sample gives 65,000 to 75,000 clones in total; around 83% of them show up just once. The leading ten clones occupy around 2% of the sample. Source: CD4+ or CD8+ T cells sorted from blood, taken in a trial of the OX40 agonist ivuxolimab. All receptors come from an adult with an advanced solid tumor such as melanoma, head and neck, liver or kidney cancer.

V is TRBV7-2 and J is TRBJ2-7; D not certain. The V gene's germline CDR1 is SGHTA and CDR2 FQGNSA. This CDR3 contains 12 residues. Trimming cost V 7 bases and J 3 bases, with 10 bases left between them. In nucleotides, the CDR3 is TGTGCCAGCACCTCGAGCAGCTACGAGCAGTACTTC. This translates into CASTSSSYEQYF.

The V and J genes are TRBV10-3 and TRBJ2-4, with a possible D match to TRBD2 (5 bases). Germline CDR1 reads ENHRY; CDR2 reads SYGVKD. V was clipped by 5 bases and J by 3 bases, with 11 bases between them. The CDR3 sequence is 14 residues long. The CDR3 reads CAISSDEGKNIQYF. CDR3 nucleotide sequence: TGTGCCATCAGTTCAGACGAGGGCAAAAACATTCAGTACTTC.

DNA for the CDR3: TGTGCCAGCAGCCCCGGGGGGAAGTCCTACGAGCAGTACTTC. Its translation: CASSPGGKSYEQYF. This chain uses TRBV9 with TRBJ2-7, with 7 bases lining up with TRBD2. The ends lost 4 bases at V and 1 base at J; junction bases unmatched: 5. Germline V gene lookup returns CDR1 SGDLS and CDR2 YYNGEE. This CDR3 has 14 residues. Together with reference TRBV9 and TRBJ2-7, the CDR3 gives the full variable domain: DSGVTQTPKHLITATGQRVTLRCSPRSGDLSVYWYQQSLDQGLQFLIQYYNGEERAKGNILERFSAQQFPDLHSELNLSSLELGDSALYFCASSPGGKSYEQYFGPGTRLTVT.

The chain joins TRBV28 to TRBJ2-3; the D is unclear. Germline V lookup: CDR1 MDHEN, CDR2 SYDVKM. This CDR3 is 14 amino acids long. The V end was cut by 3 bases, the J end by 2 bases, with 9 bases between. CDR3 loop: CASSFPGPTDTQYF. CDR3 sequence (DNA): TGTGCCAGCAGTTTTCCCGGGCCCACAGATACGCAGTATTTT.

This clone was seen once. This chain connects TRBV19 to TRBJ2-5; D unresolved. Germline CDR1 and CDR2: LNHDA and SQIVND (reference sequence). Trimming stripped 4 bases from V and 5 bases from J, with 8 bases between. This CDR3 is built from 12 residues. CDR3 residues: CASSSQGETQYF. For the CDR3, the DNA is TGTGCCAGTAGTAGTCAAGGGGAGACCCAGTACTTC.

The chain employs TRBV15 and TRBJ1-1; TRBD1 matches 10 bases. V trimming: 0 bases; J trimming: 4 bases; junction bases outside the gene matches: 2. This CDR3 spans 15 amino acids. Looked up from germline, CDR1 is LNHNV and CDR2 is YYDKDF (reference sequence). The CDR3: CATSRDRDRGTEAFF. Here the CDR3 DNA reads TGTGCCACCAGCAGAGATCGGGACAGGGGCACTGAAGCTTTCTTT. The full variable domain, its missing parts supplied by reference TRBV15 and TRBJ1-1, is DAMVIQNPRYQVTQFGKPVTLSCSQTLNHNVMYWYQQKSSQAPKLLFHYYDKDFNNEADTPDNFQSRRPNTSFCFLDIRSPGLGDTAMYLCATSRDRDRGTEAFFGQGTRLTVV.

This chain joins TRBV5-1 and TRBJ1-1; maybe TRBD1 (5 bases). The ends were cut back, 2 bases at V and 1 base at J, with 12 bases in the middle. The CDR3 has 15 residues. In germline, CDR1 is SGHRS, CDR2 YFSETQ. The CDR3, as DNA: TGCGCCAGCAGCTTAGGTCTTACAGGGAACACTGAAGCTTTCTTT. Its protein product is CASSLGLTGNTEAFF.

The sample holds a few counts of this clone. The chain is built from TRBV28 and TRBJ2-7; D ambiguous. Trimming took 4 bases from V and 3 from J, leaving 10 bases between them. The CDR3 spans 13 residues. Germline V gives CDR1 MDHEN, CDR2 SYDVKM. CDR3 bases: TGTGCCAGCAGTTCCCCAGGAGACTACGAGCAGTACTTC. This translates into CASSSPGDYEQYF.

CDR3 DNA sequence: TGTGCCAGCACGGGCGGCCTGGGGCAAGAGACCCAGTACTTC. Amino acids: CASTGGLGQETQYF. This chain uses TRBV2 with TRBJ2-5; the D is unclear. This CDR3 is 14 amino acids long. V was clipped by 7 bases and J by 2 bases, with 14 bases between them. The germline V gene has CDR1 SNHLY and CDR2 FYNNEI. The whole variable domain, remainder taken from reference TRBV2 and TRBJ2-5, is EPEVTQTPSHQVTQMGQEVILRCVPISNHLYFYWYRQILGQKVEFLVSFYNNEISEKSEIFDDQFSVERPDGSNFTLKIRSTKLEDSAMYFCASTGGLGQETQYFGPGTRLLVL.

This clone was seen only a few times. The rearrangement uses TRBV5-1 and TRBJ2-1; TRBD2 matches at 11 bases. This CDR3 region has 13 residues. Trimming at V came to 5 bases and at J to 5 bases, leaving 0 bases not matched to a gene. Germline CDR1 is SGHRS and CDR2 is YFSETQ. The CDR3 coding sequence is TGCGCCAGCAGGACTAGCGGGAACAATGAGCAGTTCTTC. This encodes CASRTSGNNEQFF. The full variable domain, completed using reference TRBV5-1 and TRBJ2-1, is KAGVTQTPRYLIKTRGQQVTLSCSPISGHRSVSWYQQTPGQGLQFLFEYFSETQRNKGNFPGRFSGRQFSNSRSEMNVSTLELGDSALYLCASRTSGNNEQFFGPGTRLTVL.

The chain couples TRBV5-6 to TRBJ2-7, with TRBD2 matching over 12 bases. J was trimmed by 2 bases and V by 2 bases; bases with no gene match: 8. This CDR3 spans 17 amino acids. Germline CDR1 reads SGHDT; CDR2 reads YYEEEE. The CDR3 reads CASSFRLAGGTTYEQYF. The CDR3 DNA sequence: TGTGCCAGCAGCTTCCGGCTAGCGGGGGGGACCACCTACGAGCAGTACTTC.

This chain uses TRBV6-1 with TRBJ1-2; 9 nucleotides line up with TRBD1. V was pared by 6 bases and J by 3 bases, with 2 bases of the junction left unmatched. Germline V gene lookup returns CDR1 MNHNS and CDR2 SASEGT. There are 13 residues in the CDR3. CDR3 coding DNA: TGTGCCAGCAGACAGGGGGCAGACTATGGCTACACCTTC. Amino acid sequence: CASRQGADYGYTF.

This chain connects TRBV5-1 to TRBJ2-5; 11 bases are a match to TRBD2. Germline values: CDR1 SGHRS, CDR2 YFSETQ. The V gene end was trimmed by 2 bases and the J gene end by 3 bases; junction bases not matched to a gene: 6. The CDR3 is 16 residues long. CDR3 residues: CASSLLAGVREETQYF. Written as DNA, the CDR3 is TGCGCCAGCAGCTTACTAGCGGGAGTCAGGGAAGAGACCCAGTACTTC. The entire variable domain, with the rest obtained from reference TRBV5-1 and TRBJ2-5, is as follows: KAGVTQTPRYLIKTRGQQVTLSCSPISGHRSVSWYQQTPGQGLQFLFEYFSETQRNKGNFPGRFSGRQFSNSRSEMNVSTLELGDSALYLCASSLLAGVREETQYFGPGTRLLVL.

The chain links TRBV15 to TRBJ1-2; D is possibly TRBD1 (6 bases). Deletions cut 4 bases from V and 2 bases from J, with 11 bases between. The CDR3 has 14 residues. From germline, CDR1 is LNHNV and CDR2 YYDKDF (reference sequence). The CDR3 here is CATSTDTGNYGYTF. DNA of the CDR3: TGTGCCACCAGCACCGATACAGGGAACTATGGCTACACCTTC.

For this clone: Other DNA sequences in the same sample also yield this CDR3. This chain uses TRBV11-3 with TRBJ2-2; D call uncertain. The CDR3 runs 12 residues. Looked up from germline, CDR1 is SGHNT and CDR2 is YENEEA. V lost 5 bases and J lost 1, with 2 bases in between. The CDR3 is CASSLNTGELFF. The CDR3 DNA reads TGTGCCAGCAGCCTGAACACCGGGGAGCTGTTTTTT. The full variable domain, its missing parts supplied by reference TRBV11-3 and TRBJ2-2, is EAGVVQSPRYKIIEKKQPVAFWCNPISGHNTLYWYLQNLGQGPELLIRYENEEAVDDSQLPKDRFSAERLKGVDSTLKIQPAELGDSAVYLCASSLNTGELFFGEGSRLTVL.

This clone was counted a few times. The chain carries TRBV5-1 and TRBJ2-1, with D unresolved. The CDR3 is made up of 12 amino acids. The germline gives CDR1 SGHRS, CDR2 YFSETQ. V was clipped by 0 bases and J by 8 bases, with 6 bases between them. CDR3 coding DNA: TGCGCCAGCAGCTTGGGGGTAGATGAGCAGTTCTTC. This codes for CASSLGVDEQFF.

This chain uses TRBV28 with TRBJ2-7; D not resolved. The CDR3 runs 11 residues. V dropped 8 bases and J dropped 2 bases, with 7 bases sitting between them. Germline loops: CDR1 MDHEN, CDR2 SYDVKM. In DNA, the CDR3 is TGTGCCAGCGCTGCTGCCTACGAGCAGTACTTC. Residues: CASAAAYEQYF.

The V and J genes are TRBV12-2 and TRBJ1-2. TRBV12-2 represents a pseudogene. CDR3 size: 17 residues. CDR3 region: CASRLGVGGPSNYGYTF. DNA for the CDR3: TGTGCAAGTCGCTTAGGAGTGGGGGGCCCATCTAACTATGGCTACACCTTC.

V usage is TRBV7-2 and J usage is TRBJ2-7; D tentatively fits TRBD1 or TRBD2 (5 bases each). Per the germline V gene, CDR1 is SGHTA and CDR2 is FQGNSA. V dropped 4 bases and J dropped 5 bases, with 12 bases sitting between them. The CDR3 is 13 amino acids. The CDR3 nucleotides are TGTGCCAGCAGCTCCCAGGGTAGCGACGAGCAGTACTTC. The encoded protein is CASSSQGSDEQYF.

This clone has only a few counts. The chain recombines TRBV5-6 with TRBJ2-7, with 14 bases matching TRBD2. With 3 bases clipped from V and 7 bases from J, the junction kept 12 bases outside the gene matches. The CDR3 length is 17 residues. Germline V gives CDR1 SGHDT, CDR2 YYEEEE. The CDR3 sequence: CASSSTTTSGRAREQYF. The CDR3 DNA sequence: TGTGCCAGCAGCTCGACTACGACTAGCGGGAGGGCCCGGGAGCAGTACTTC.